Listed below are T cell receptor beta chains from one sample, sequenced in a study of cytomegalovirus exposure and HLA in healthy donors. Some clones are missing from TCRdb's copy, which holds only in-frame ones; the method was immunoSEQ multiplex PCR. The sample yields about 330,000 clones, about 85% seen once. The sample consisted of PBMCs. The receptors were sampled from a woman aged 25 to 39 in good health and CMV-seropositive. Both conserved end residues are part of each CDR3. Rows may omit the clone size; those that give it use once, few, many or a size class.

TRBV18,once,TRBJ2-7,CASSPQTGFYEQYF
TRBV7-9,-,TRBJ2-7,CASSLGGTGSHEQYF
TRBV9,-,TRBJ2-2,CASSTRGFANTGELFF
TRBV30,-,TRBJ1-6,CAWSRAIGGSPLHF
TRBV27,-,TRBJ2-3,CASSDTRGSDTQYF
TRBV19,few,TRBJ2-3,CASKIQEQGHTDTQYF
TRBV30,-,TRBJ2-1,CAWRHPGQGPNEQFF
TRBV5-1,-,TRBJ2-1,CASQQSGRVNEQFF
TRBV7-3,-,TRBJ2-3,CASSLRVDTDTQYF
TRBV5-1,-,TRBJ1-5,CASSLTGGKGSNQPQHF
TRBV11-3,-,TRBJ2-3,CASSLLAGATDTQYF
TRBV25-1,-,TRBJ1-4,CASSGLTAWGYNDEKLFF
TRBV4-1,few,TRBJ1-3,CASSQDGTDTIYF